This T cell receptor beta chain is drawn from a study of shared clonotypes between healthy human individuals. Data came from immunoSEQ multiplex PCR; TCRdb stores just in-frame clones and leaves some out. The table lists roughly 1,500,000 clones, nearly 99% of them singletons. CDR3 length: 13 amino acids. Germline CDR1 and CDR2: SGHVS and FQNEAQ. The V end lost 2 bases, the J end lost 3 bases, and 7 bases lay between the germline ends. General study findings and limits: Several donors held approximately 5% of naive CD4 clonotypes in common.

As to this clone: No antigen is known for it.

The V call is TRBV7-8, the J call TRBJ1-1; D gene unclear. Sequencing input: naive CD4+ T cells sorted from blood. Sample subset: CD45RA+ positively selected. The origin of this receptor is a man between 25 and 39 years old in good health. The CDR3 reads CASSLRVHTEAFF. CDR3 DNA: TGTGCCAGCAGCTTAAGGGTCCACACTGAAGCTTTCTTT. Using reference TRBV7-8 and TRBJ1-1 for the parts outside the CDR3, the full variable domain is GAGVSQSPRYKVAKRGQDVALRCDPISGHVSLFWYQQALGQGPEFLTYFQNEAQLDKSGLPSDRFFAERPEGSVSTLKIQRTQQEDSAVYLCASSLRVHTEAFFGQGTRLTVV.